The sequence of this T cell receptor beta chain was determined in a study of blood T cell repertoires in COVID-19. Background on the study: Some COVID-19 samples were acute and others convalescent; all came from the United States, Italy and Spain.

The study drew participants aged roughly 18 to 95 years from about two dozen US areas. Original processing methods: Amplified reference gene primers provided the basis for estimating nucleated cell counts. Produced via immunoSEQ multiplex PCR; TCRdb's table is partial and in-frame only. That table is the source of V, J and clone size, and D and trimming were worked out from the DNA. The sample lists over 130,000 clones, roughly 79% seen once, with under 3% in the top ten. The sequencing sample was made of PBMCs or T cells enriched from blood (not recorded which). The sequence was obtained from a woman between 45 and 60 years old who had recovered from COVID-19.

The CDR3 is CASARDRSNQPQHF. The CDR3 bases are TGTGCCAGCGCCCGGGACAGATCCAATCAGCCCCAGCATTTT. V usage is TRBV6-5 and J usage is TRBJ1-5, with TRBD1 matching 7 bases. V lost 8 bases, J lost 3 bases, and 7 bases stayed unmatched. This CDR3 spans 14 amino acids. Germline CDR1 is MNHEY and CDR2 is SVGAGI.